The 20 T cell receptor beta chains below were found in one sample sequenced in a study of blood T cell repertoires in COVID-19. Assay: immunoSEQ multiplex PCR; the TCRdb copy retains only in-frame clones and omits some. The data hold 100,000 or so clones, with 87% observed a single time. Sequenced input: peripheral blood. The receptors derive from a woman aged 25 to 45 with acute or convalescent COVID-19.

CDR3 sequence reads: CASSPWGDYGYTF. The CDR3, as DNA: TGTGCCAGCAGCCCTTGGGGGGACTATGGCTACACCTTC. The rearrangement links TRBV14 to TRBJ1-2; possibly TRBD1 for D (5 bases). Germline V gene sequence: CDR1 SGHDN, CDR2 FVKESK. This CDR3 is built from 13 residues. V dropped 4 bases and J dropped 3 bases, with 9 bases sitting between them.

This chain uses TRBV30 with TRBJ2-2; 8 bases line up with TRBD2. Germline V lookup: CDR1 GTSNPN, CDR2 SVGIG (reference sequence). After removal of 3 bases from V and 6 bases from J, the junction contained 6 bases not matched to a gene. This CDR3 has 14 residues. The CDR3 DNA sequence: TGTGCCTGGAGGTTCGCGGGGGGACCCGGGGAGCTGTTTTTT. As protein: CAWRFAGGPGELFF.

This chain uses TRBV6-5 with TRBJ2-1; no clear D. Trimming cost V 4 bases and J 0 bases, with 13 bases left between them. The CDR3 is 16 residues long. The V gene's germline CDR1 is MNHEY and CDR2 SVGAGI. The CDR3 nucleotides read TGTGCCAGCAGTTCCCGAAGCGCGGACTCCTACAATGAGCAGTTCTTC. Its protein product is CASSSRSADSYNEQFF.

CDR3 bases: TGCGCCAGCAGCCAAGTTACCGGGGTGACTGAAGCTTTCTTT. This gives the protein CASSQVTGVTEAFF. This chain connects TRBV4-1 to TRBJ1-1; D is undetermined. V was clipped by 1 base and J by 5 bases, with 11 bases between them. CDR3 length: 14 residues. Germline-derived CDR1 and CDR2 are MGHRA and YSYEKL.

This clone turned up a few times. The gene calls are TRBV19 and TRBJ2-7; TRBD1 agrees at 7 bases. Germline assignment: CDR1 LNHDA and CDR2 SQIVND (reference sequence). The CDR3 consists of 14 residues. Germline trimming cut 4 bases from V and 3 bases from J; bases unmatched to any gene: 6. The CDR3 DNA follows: TGTGCCAGTAGTACCACAGGGGATAGCTACGAGCAGTACTTC. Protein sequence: CASSTTGDSYEQYF. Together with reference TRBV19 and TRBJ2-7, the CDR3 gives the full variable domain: DGGITQSPKYLFRKEGQNVTLSCEQNLNHDAMYWYRQDPGQGLRLIYYSQIVNDFQKGDIAEGYSVSREKKESFPLTVTSAQKNPTAFYLCASSTTGDSYEQYFGPGTRLTVT.

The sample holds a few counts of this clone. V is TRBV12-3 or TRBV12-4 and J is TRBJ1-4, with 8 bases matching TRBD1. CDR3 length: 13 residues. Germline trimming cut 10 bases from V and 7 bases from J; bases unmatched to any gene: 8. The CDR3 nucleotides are TGTGCCACCTCTTCAGGGGGCGGTGAAAAACTGTTTTTT. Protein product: CATSSGGGEKLFF.

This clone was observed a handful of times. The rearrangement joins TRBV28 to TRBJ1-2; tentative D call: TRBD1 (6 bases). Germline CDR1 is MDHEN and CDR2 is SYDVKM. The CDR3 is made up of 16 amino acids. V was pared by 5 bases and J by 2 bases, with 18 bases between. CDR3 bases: TGTGCCAGCAGTCTCCTAGGGGGTACCCTAAACTATGGCTACACCTTC. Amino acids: CASSLLGGTLNYGYTF.

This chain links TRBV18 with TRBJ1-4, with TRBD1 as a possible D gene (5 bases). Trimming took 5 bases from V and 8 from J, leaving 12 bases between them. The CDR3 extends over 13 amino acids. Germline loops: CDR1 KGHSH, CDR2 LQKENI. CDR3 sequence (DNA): TGTGCCAGCTCAAGGGGTGAAGGAGAAAAACTGTTTTTT. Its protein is CASSRGEGEKLFF.

The CDR3 sequence: CATSIGQGLSYEQYF. DNA for the CDR3: TGTGCCACCAGCATCGGACAGGGCCTCTCCTACGAGCAGTACTTC. The V call is TRBV15, the J call TRBJ2-7; 8 bases line up with TRBD1. V gave up 4 bases and J gave up 0 bases; unmatched junction bases: 5. Germline-derived CDR1 and CDR2 are LNHNV and YYDKDF (reference sequence). The CDR3 totals 15 residues.

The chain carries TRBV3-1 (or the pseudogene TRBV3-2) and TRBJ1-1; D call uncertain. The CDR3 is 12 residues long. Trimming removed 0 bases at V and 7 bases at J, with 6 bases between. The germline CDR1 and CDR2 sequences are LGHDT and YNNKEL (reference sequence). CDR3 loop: CASSQDIGEAFF. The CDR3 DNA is TGTGCCAGCAGCCAAGATATCGGTGAAGCTTTCTTT.

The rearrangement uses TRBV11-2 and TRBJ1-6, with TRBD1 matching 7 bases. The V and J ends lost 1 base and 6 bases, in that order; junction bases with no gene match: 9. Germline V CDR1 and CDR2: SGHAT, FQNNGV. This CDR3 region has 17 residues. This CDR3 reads CASSLGGQVGGNSPLHF. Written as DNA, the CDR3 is TGTGCCAGCAGCTTAGGCGGACAGGTTGGAGGTAATTCACCCCTCCACTTT.

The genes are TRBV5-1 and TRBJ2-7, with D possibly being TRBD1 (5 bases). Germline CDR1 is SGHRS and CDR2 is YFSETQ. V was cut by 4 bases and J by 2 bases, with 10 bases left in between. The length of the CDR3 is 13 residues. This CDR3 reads CASSPAGPYEQYF. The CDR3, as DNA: TGCGCCAGCAGCCCCGCAGGGCCCTACGAGCAGTACTTC. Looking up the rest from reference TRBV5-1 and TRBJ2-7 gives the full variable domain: KAGVTQTPRYLIKTRGQQVTLSCSPISGHRSVSWYQQTPGQGLQFLFEYFSETQRNKGNFPGRFSGRQFSNSRSEMNVSTLELGDSALYLCASSPAGPYEQYFGPGTRLTVT.

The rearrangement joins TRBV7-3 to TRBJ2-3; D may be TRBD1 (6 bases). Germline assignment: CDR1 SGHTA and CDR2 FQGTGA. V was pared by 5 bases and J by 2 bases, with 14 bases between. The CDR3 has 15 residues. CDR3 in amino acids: CASSQGPAATDTQYF. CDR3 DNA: TGTGCCAGCAGCCAGGGGCCAGCAGCCACAGATACGCAGTATTTT.

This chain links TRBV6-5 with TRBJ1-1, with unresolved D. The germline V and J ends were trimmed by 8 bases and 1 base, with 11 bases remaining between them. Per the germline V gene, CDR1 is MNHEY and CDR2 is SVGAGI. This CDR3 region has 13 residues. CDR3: CASGEDPNTEAFF. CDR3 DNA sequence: TGTGCCAGCGGGGAGGACCCGAACACTGAAGCTTTCTTT.

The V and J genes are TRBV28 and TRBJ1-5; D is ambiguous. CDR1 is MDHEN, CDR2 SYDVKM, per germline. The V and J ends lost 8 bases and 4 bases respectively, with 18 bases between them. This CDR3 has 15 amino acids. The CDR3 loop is CASLSPSGGNQPQHF. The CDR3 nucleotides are TGTGCCAGCCTCAGCCCCTCCGGAGGGAATCAGCCCCAGCATTTT. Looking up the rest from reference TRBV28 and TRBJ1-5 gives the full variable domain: DVKVTQSSRYLVKRTGEKVFLECVQDMDHENMFWYRQDPGLGLRLIYFSYDVKMKEKGDIPEGYSVSREKKERFSLILESASTNQTSMYLCASLSPSGGNQPQHFGDGTRLSIL.

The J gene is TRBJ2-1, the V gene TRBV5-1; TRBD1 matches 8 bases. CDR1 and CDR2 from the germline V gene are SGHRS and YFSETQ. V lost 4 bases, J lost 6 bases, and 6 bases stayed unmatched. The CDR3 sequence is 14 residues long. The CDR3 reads CASSRTGQGNEQFF. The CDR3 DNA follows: TGCGCCAGCAGCCGCACCGGACAGGGCAATGAGCAGTTCTTC.

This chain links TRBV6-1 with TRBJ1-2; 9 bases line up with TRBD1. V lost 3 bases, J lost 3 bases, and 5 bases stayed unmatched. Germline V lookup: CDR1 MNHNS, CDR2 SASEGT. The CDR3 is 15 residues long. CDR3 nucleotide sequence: TGTGCCAGCAGTGAGGGACAGGGAAGGGACTATGGCTACACCTTC. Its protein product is CASSEGQGRDYGYTF.

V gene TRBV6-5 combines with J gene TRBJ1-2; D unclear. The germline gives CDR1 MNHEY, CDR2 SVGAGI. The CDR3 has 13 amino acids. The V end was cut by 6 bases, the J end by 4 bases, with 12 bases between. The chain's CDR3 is CASSHRRFYGYTF. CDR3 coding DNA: TGTGCCAGCAGCCACCGCCGGTTCTATGGCTACACCTTC.

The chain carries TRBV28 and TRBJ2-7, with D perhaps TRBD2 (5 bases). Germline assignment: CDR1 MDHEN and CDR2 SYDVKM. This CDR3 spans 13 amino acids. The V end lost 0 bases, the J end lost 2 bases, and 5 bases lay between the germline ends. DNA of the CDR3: TGTGCCAGCAGTTTATGGCGGGCCTACGAGCAGTACTTC. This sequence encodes CASSLWRAYEQYF.

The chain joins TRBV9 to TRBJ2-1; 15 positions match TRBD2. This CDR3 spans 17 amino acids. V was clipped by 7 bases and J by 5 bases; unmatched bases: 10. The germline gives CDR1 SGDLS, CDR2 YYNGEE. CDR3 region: CASGGLAGGPVDNEQFF. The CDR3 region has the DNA TGTGCCAGCGGCGGACTAGCGGGGGGGCCGGTGGACAATGAGCAGTTCTTC. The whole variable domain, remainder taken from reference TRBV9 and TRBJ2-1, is DSGVTQTPKHLITATGQRVTLRCSPRSGDLSVYWYQQSLDQGLQFLIQYYNGEERAKGNILERFSAQQFPDLHSELNLSSLELGDSALYFCASGGLAGGPVDNEQFFGPGTRLTVL.